This TCR beta chain was recovered during a study of T cell responses to AZD1222 COVID-19 vaccine. This clone was recorded once. Its target is not known. Whole-study findings and limits: Reportedly, close to half of spike-specific TCRs are directed against unmutated variant regions. Breadth and depth of Spike-specific TCRs rose after two AZD1222 doses. Baseline seropositivity characterized only six AZD1222 recipients. Repertoires were obtained solely post-peak T cell response.

The repertoire was sequenced with immunoSEQ multiplex PCR; TCRdb's copy has only in-frame clones and lacks some. The sample contains 130,000 or so clones, over 75% of which appear only once. The sequence derives from an adult in good health. The starting material was peripheral blood, obtained on day 0 of AZD1222 vaccination.

The CDR3 DNA follows: TGTGCCTGGAGTTTGGAGGGCGGACGATACACTGAAGCTTTCTTT. It yields the protein CAWSLEGGRYTEAFF. V gene TRBV30 combines with J gene TRBJ1-1; no clear D gene. The V end lost 2 bases, the J end lost 3 bases, and 16 bases lay between the germline ends. Germline V gene data show CDR1 as GTSNPN and CDR2 as SVGIG (reference sequence). CDR3 length equals 15 residues.